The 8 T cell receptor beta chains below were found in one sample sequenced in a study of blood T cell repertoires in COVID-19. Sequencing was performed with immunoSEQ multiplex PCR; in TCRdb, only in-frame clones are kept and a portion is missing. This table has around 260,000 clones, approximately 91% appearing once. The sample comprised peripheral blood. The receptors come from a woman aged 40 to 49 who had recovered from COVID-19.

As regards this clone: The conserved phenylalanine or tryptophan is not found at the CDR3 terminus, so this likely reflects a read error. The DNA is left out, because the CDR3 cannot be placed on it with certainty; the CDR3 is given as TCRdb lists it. The CDR3 loop reads CASGLPPTSR. The chain joins TRBV12-5 to TRBJ2-7; the table gives TRBD2 as D, unverified against the DNA. Germline V lookup: CDR1 LGHNT, CDR2 FRNRAP. The CDR3 sequence runs 10 residues, both termini included.

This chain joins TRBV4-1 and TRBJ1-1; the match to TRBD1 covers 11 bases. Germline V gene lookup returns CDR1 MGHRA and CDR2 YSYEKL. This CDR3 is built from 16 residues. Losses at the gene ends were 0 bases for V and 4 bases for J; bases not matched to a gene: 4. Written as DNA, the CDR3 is TGCGCCAGCAGCCAAGATCCAGGGACAGGGGGCACTGAAGCTTTCTTT. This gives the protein CASSQDPGTGGTEAFF.

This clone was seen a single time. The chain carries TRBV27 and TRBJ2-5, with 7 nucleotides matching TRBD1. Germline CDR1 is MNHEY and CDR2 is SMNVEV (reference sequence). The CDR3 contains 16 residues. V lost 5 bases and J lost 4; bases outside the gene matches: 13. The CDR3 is CASSTFDRVAGETQYF. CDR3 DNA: TGTGCCAGCAGTACTTTCGACAGGGTGGCTGGAGAGACCCAGTACTTC.

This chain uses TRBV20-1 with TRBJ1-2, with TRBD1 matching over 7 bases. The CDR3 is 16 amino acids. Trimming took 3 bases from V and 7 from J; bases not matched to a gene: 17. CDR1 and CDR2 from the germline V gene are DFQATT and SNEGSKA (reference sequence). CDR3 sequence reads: CSASSRTGLLAGGYTF. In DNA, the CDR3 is TGCAGTGCTAGTTCCCGGACAGGCCTTTTGGCAGGTGGCTACACCTTC.

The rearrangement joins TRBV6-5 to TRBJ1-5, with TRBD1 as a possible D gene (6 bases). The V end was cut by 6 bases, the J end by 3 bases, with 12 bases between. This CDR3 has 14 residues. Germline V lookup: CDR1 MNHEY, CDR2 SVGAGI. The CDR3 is CASSHGQTNQPQHF. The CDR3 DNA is TGTGCCAGCAGCCATGGACAGACCAATCAGCCCCAGCATTTT.

The DNA for the CDR3 is TGCAGTGCTAGTGGGACTAGCGGGGCTCCCTCCTACGAGCAGTACTTC. Its protein product is CSASGTSGAPSYEQYF. The chain has TRBV20-1 and TRBJ2-7; TRBD2 agrees at 13 bases. Looked up from germline, CDR1 is DFQATT and CDR2 is SNEGSKA (reference sequence). Unmatched junction bases numbered 5, after V lost 3 bases and J lost 0 bases. The CDR3 has 16 amino acids.

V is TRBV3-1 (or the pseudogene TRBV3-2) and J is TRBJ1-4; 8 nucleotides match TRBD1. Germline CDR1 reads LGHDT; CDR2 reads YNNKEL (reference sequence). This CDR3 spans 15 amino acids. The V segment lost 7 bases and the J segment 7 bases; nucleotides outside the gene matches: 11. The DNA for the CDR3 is TGTGCCAGCAATTCTTTCGGACAGGGCCCTGAAAAACTGTTTTTT. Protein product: CASNSFGQGPEKLFF.

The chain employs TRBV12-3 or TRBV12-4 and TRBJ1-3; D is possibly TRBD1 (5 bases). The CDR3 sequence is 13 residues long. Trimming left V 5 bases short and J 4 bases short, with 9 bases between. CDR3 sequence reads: CASSATDGNTIYF. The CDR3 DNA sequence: TGTGCCAGCAGTGCGACAGACGGAAACACCATATATTTT.